The 8 T cell receptor beta chains below come from one sample, sequenced in a study of T cell repertoires in cytomegalovirus infection. These receptors are not linked to any known antigen. TCRdb ran MiXCR on the reads and lists one entry per CDR3 protein. This sample carries roughly 180,000 distinct CDR3 sequences, roughly 22% of them seen once, and the ten largest clones take about 25%. The sample was CD8+ T cells from cultured PBMCs, taken from culture after CMV antigen stimulation. These receptor sequences come from a human donor in good health (CMV status not recorded). Some clones in this sample may be carry-over from other donors' samples.

V gene TRBV12-3 or TRBV12-4 combines with J gene TRBJ2-5; TRBD2 matches 8 bases. CDR3 length: 20 residues. Trimming removed 1 base from V and 2 bases from J; junction bases left unmatched: 18. The chain's CDR3 is CASSLVVTGGNSNIQETQYF. The DNA of the CDR3 is TGTGCCAGCAGTTTAGTCGTAACGGGGGGGAACTCGAATATACAAGAGACCCAGTACTTC.

This chain links TRBV6-5 with TRBJ2-7; D is uncertain. The length of the CDR3 is 13 residues. The V and J ends lost 2 bases and 2 bases respectively, with 7 bases between them. CDR1 and CDR2 (germline): MNHEY, SVGAGI. The DNA for the CDR3 is TGTGCCAGCAGTTACCGGCAGGCCTACGAGCAGTACTTC. Amino acids: CASSYRQAYEQYF.

The chain combines TRBV7-2 with TRBJ1-1, with a tentative D call TRBD1 (6 bases). The germline V and J ends were trimmed by 5 bases and 1 base, with 14 bases remaining between them. Per the germline V gene, CDR1 is SGHTA and CDR2 is FQGNSA. The CDR3 contains 15 residues. DNA for the CDR3: TGTGCCAGCAGCGTAGGGGGGATTTCGAACACTGAAGCTTTCTTT. Its translation: CASSVGGISNTEAFF.

This chain uses TRBV9 with TRBJ1-5, with TRBD1 matching 8 bases. The CDR3 has 15 amino acids. V lost 6 bases, J lost 4 bases, and 9 bases stayed unmatched. CDR1 SGDLS and CDR2 YYNGEE come from the germline V gene. In DNA, the CDR3 is TGTGCCAGCACCGAGAGACAGGGGATTAATCAGCCCCAGCATTTT. Amino acid sequence: CASTERQGINQPQHF. Combining the CDR3 with reference TRBV9 and TRBJ1-5 gives the whole variable domain DSGVTQTPKHLITATGQRVTLRCSPRSGDLSVYWYQQSLDQGLQFLIQYYNGEERAKGNILERFSAQQFPDLHSELNLSSLELGDSALYFCASTERQGINQPQHFGDGTRLSIL.

The genes are TRBV7-8 and TRBJ2-1; 8 nucleotides align to TRBD1. V shed 5 bases, J shed 9 bases, and the junction held 15 bases outside the gene matches. This CDR3 region has 16 residues. Germline CDR1 is SGHVS and CDR2 is FQNEAQ. Written as DNA, the CDR3 is TGTGCCAGCAGCGCAATCCGGACAGGGAGACGCGGTGAGCAGTTCTTC. As protein: CASSAIRTGRRGEQFF.

This clonotype appeared a few times. The chain employs TRBV7-2 and TRBJ2-1, with D unresolved. Trimming removed 5 bases from V and 8 bases from J, with 10 bases in between. Germline loops: CDR1 SGHTA, CDR2 FQGNSA. The CDR3 sequence is 12 residues long. The CDR3 DNA is TGTGCCAGCAGCCCGACTTGGGATGAGCAGTTCTTC. Translated, it gives CASSPTWDEQFF.

This clonotype was counted ten times or more. A read error may produce the germline difference seen at one junction end. The V call is TRBV19, the J call TRBJ1-1; 7 nucleotides agree with TRBD1. Germline values: CDR1 LNHDA, CDR2 SQIVND (reference sequence). The CDR3 covers 14 residues. CDR3 DNA sequence: TGCGCCAGCAGCTTTGGGACAGCGAACACTGAAGCTTTCTTT. Protein product: CASSFGTANTEAFF.

This clonotype was counted a single time. This CDR3 is CASSSLGVNQPQHF. CDR3 nucleotide sequence: TGTGCCAGCAGCTCCCTGGGGGTGAATCAGCCCCAGCATTTT. The chain employs TRBV7-9 and TRBJ1-5; D possibly corresponds to TRBD1 (5 bases). This CDR3 region has 14 residues. With 4 bases removed from V and 4 bases from J, the gap between germline ends came to 11 bases. CDR1 is SEHNR, CDR2 FQNEAQ, per germline (reference sequence).